The 3 T cell receptor beta chains listed next were all sequenced from one sample in a study of cytomegalovirus exposure and HLA in healthy donors. PCR amplification relied on 60 Vbeta primers (plus 13 Jbeta primers). Clones were sequenced by immunoSEQ multiplex PCR, and TCRdb holds only the in-frame ones, with some missing. The sample holds about 93,000 clones, approximately 60% seen once. The source material was PBMCs. The receptors come from a boy between 10 and 17 years old in good health and CMV-seropositive.

The chain joins TRBV11-2 to TRBJ2-7; D possibly corresponds to TRBD1 (5 bases). The CDR3 loop spans 15 amino acids. CDR1 and CDR2 from the germline V gene are SGHAT and FQNNGV. V was shortened by 0 bases and J by 1 base, with 10 bases between the two germline ends. The CDR3 region is CASSLDRALSYEQYF. In DNA form, the CDR3 reads TGTGCCAGCAGCTTAGACAGGGCCTTATCCTACGAGCAGTACTTC.

This chain uses TRBV29-1 with TRBJ2-5; TRBD1 agrees at 11 bases. Trimming at V came to 7 bases and at J to 5 bases, leaving 6 bases not matched to a gene. The CDR3 is 13 residues long. CDR1 SQVTM and CDR2 ANQGSEA come from the germline V gene. CDR3 protein: CSARTGGTETQYF. The CDR3 region has the DNA TGCAGCGCCAGGACAGGGGGCACGGAGACCCAGTACTTC. Supplemented by reference TRBV29-1 and TRBJ2-5, the full variable domain reads SAVISQKPSRDICQRGTSLTIQCQVDSQVTMMFWYRQQPGQSLTLIATANQGSEATYESGFVIDKFPISRPNLTFSTLTVSNMSPEDSSIYLCSARTGGTETQYFGPGTRLLVL.

The rearrangement uses TRBV15 and TRBJ2-7; TRBD2 might be the D (5 bases). Germline loops: CDR1 LNHNV, CDR2 YYDKDF (reference sequence). This CDR3 is 18 amino acids long. V was pared by 0 bases and J by 3 bases, with 21 bases between. The chain's CDR3 is CATSRDVLPAPGFYEQYF. Written as DNA, the CDR3 is TGTGCCACCAGCAGAGATGTCCTTCCGGCCCCGGGATTCTACGAGCAGTACTTC.